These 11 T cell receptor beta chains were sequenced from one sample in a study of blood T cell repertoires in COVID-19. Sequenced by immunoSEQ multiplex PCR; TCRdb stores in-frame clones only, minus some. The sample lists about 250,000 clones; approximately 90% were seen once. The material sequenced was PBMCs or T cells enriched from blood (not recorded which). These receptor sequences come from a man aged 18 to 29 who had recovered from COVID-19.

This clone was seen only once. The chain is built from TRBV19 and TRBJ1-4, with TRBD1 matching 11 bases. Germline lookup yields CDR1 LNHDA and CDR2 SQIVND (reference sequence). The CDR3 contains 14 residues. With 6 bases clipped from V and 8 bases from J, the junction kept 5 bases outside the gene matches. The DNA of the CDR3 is TGTGCCAGTAGGCCCCGGGACAGGGGGGAAAAACTGTTTTTT. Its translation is CASRPRDRGEKLFF.

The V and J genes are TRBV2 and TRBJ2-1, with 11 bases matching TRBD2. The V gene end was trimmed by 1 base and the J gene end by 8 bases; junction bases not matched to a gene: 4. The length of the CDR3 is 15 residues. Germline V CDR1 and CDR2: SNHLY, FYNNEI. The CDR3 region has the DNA TGTGCCAGCAGTGAAGGTAGCGGGGGGGCCTATGAGCAGTTCTTC. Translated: CASSEGSGGAYEQFF.

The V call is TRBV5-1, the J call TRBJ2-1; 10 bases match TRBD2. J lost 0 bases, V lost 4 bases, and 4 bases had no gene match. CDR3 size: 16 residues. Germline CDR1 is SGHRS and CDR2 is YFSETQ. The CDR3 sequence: CASSSSGGRSYNEQFF. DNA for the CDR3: TGCGCCAGCAGCAGTAGCGGGGGGCGCTCCTACAATGAGCAGTTCTTC.

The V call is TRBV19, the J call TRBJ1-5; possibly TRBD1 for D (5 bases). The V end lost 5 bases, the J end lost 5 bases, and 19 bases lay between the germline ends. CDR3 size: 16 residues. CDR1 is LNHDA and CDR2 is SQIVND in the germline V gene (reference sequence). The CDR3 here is CASSLGHASLDQPQHF. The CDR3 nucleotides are TGTGCCAGTAGTCTCGGACATGCCTCTTTGGATCAGCCCCAGCATTTT.

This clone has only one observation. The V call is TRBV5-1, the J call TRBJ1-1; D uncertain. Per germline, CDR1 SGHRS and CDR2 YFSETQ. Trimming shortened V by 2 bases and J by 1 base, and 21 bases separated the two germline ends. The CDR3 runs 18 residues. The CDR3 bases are TGCGCCAGCAGCTTTACGGGGTGGAATTTGGAAGAGAACACTGAAGCTTTCTTT. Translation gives CASSFTGWNLEENTEAFF.

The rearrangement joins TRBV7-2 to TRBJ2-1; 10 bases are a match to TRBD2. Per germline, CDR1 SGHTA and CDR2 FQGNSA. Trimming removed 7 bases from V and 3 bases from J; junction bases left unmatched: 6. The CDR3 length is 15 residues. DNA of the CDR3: TGTGCCAGCACCCTACTAGCGGGGAGCTACAATGAGCAGTTCTTC. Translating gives CASTLLAGSYNEQFF. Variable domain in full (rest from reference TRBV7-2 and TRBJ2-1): GAGVSQSPSNKVTEKGKDVELRCDPISGHTALYWYRQSLGQGLEFLIYFQGNSAPDKSGLPSDRFSAERTGGSVSTLTIQRTQQEDSAVYLCASTLLAGSYNEQFFGPGTRLTVL.

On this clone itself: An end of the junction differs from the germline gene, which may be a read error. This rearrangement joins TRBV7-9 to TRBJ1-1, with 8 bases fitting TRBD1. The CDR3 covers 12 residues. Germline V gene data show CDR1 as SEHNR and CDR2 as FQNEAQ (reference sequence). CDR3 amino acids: CATSRGLTEAFF. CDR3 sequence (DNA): TGTGCCACCAGCAGGGGGCTTACTGAAGCTTTCTTT.

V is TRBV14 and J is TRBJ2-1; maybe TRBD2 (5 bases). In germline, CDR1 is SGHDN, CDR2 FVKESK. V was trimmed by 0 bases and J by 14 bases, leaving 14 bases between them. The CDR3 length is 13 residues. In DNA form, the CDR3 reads TGTGCCAGCAGCCAAGATAGGGTCGGACTCAAGTTCTTC. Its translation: CASSQDRVGLKFF.

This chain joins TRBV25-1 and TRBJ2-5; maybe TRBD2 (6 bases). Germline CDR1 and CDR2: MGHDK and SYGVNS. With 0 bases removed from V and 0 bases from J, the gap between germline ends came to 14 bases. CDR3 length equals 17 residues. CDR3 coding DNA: TGTGCCAGCAGTGAATACCCCGCCGCTAGCGACCAAGAGACCCAGTACTTC. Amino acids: CASSEYPAASDQETQYF.

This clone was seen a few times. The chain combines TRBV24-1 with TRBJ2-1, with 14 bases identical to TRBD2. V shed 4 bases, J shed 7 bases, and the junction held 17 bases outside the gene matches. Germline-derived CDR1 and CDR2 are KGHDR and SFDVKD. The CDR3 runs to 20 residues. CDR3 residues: CATSDKPGQGGLAGVNEQFF. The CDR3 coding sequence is TGTGCCACCAGTGACAAGCCGGGACAGGGGGGACTAGCGGGAGTGAATGAGCAGTTCTTC.

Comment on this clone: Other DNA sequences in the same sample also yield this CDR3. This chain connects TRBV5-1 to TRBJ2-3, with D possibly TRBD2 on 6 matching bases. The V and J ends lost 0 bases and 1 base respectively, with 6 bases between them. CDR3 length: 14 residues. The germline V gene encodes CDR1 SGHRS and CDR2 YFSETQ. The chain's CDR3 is CASSLAGGTDTQYF. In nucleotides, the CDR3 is TGCGCCAGCAGCTTGGCGGGGGGCACAGATACGCAGTATTTT.